What follows are 24 T cell receptor beta chains derived from one specimen sequenced in a study of shared clonotypes between healthy human individuals. Generated by immunoSEQ multiplex PCR, the TCRdb table keeps only in-frame clones and is missing some. The sample records 2 million to 2.5 million clones, more than 90% being singletons. Source material: naive CD4+ T cells sorted from blood. Subset: CD45RA+ positively selected. These receptors came from a young man in good health.

The chain is built from TRBV18 and TRBJ2-5; perhaps TRBD1 as D (6 bases). The CDR3 extends over 13 amino acids. Trimming shortened V by 6 bases and J by 4 bases, and 12 bases separated the two germline ends. Germline CDR1 reads KGHSH; CDR2 reads LQKENI. The CDR3 DNA follows: TGTGCCAGCTCGACAGGCAGTCTAGAGACCCAGTACTTC. This codes for CASSTGSLETQYF.

A note on this clone: Other nucleotide sequences from this sample produce the same CDR3. V is TRBV15 and J is TRBJ1-3, with D hard to call. The V and J ends lost 3 bases and 0 bases respectively, with 6 bases between them. This CDR3 is 14 amino acids long. From germline, CDR1 is LNHNV and CDR2 YYDKDF (reference sequence). The CDR3 DNA is TGTGCCACCAGCAGCGGCGGCTCTGGAAACACCATATATTTT. Protein: CATSSGGSGNTIYF.

This sequence joins TRBV2 and TRBJ1-1; D is possibly TRBD1 (5 bases). CDR1 and CDR2 (germline): SNHLY, FYNNEI. Trimming stripped 8 bases from V and 3 bases from J, with 10 bases between. This CDR3 is built from 12 residues. The CDR3 loop reads CASFTGHTEAFF. In nucleotides, the CDR3 is TGTGCCAGCTTCACAGGCCACACTGAAGCTTTCTTT.

V is TRBV4-3 and J is TRBJ2-3; 7 bases agree with TRBD1. Germline-derived CDR1 and CDR2 are LGHNA and YSLEER. This CDR3 region has 14 residues. Trimming removed 5 bases from V and 3 bases from J; junction bases left unmatched: 5. The CDR3 is CASSSDRETDTQYF. CDR3 DNA: TGCGCCAGCAGCAGCGACAGGGAAACAGATACGCAGTATTTT.

In this sample, this clone turned up a few times. The sample carries other DNA sequences with the same CDR3. The J gene is TRBJ1-1, the V gene TRBV30; D remains unclear. V lost 0 bases and J lost 1, with 6 bases in between. Germline V gene lookup returns CDR1 GTSNPN and CDR2 SVGIG (reference sequence). This CDR3 comprises 13 residues. As DNA, the CDR3 is TGTGCCTGGAGTGTTACGAGGAACACTGAAGCTTTCTTT. Amino acid sequence: CAWSVTRNTEAFF.

In the case of this clone: The sample carries other DNA sequences with the same CDR3. V gene TRBV7-2 combines with J gene TRBJ1-5, with 7 bases lining up with TRBD1. Per germline, CDR1 SGHTA and CDR2 FQGNSA. The CDR3 loop spans 14 amino acids. Unmatched junction bases numbered 1, after V lost 3 bases and J lost 2 bases. The CDR3 DNA is TGTGCCAGCAGCTTGGGGACAGGCAATCAGCCCCAGCATTTT. Its translation: CASSLGTGNQPQHF.

The genes are TRBV28 and TRBJ1-1; 7 bases agree with TRBD1. Per the germline V gene, CDR1 is MDHEN and CDR2 is SYDVKM. V lost 7 bases, J lost 6 bases, and 14 bases stayed unmatched. The CDR3 runs 15 residues. CDR3 DNA sequence: TGTGCCAGCAACTCACACCACAGGGGATCCCCTGAAGCTTTCTTT. Its protein product is CASNSHHRGSPEAFF.

J is TRBJ2-5 and V is TRBV4-3; D is tentatively TRBD1 or TRBD2 (5 bases each). Germline values: CDR1 LGHNA, CDR2 YSLEER. Trimming cost V 0 bases and J 7 bases, with 12 bases left between them. The CDR3 has 14 residues. The DNA of the CDR3 is TGCGCCAGCAGCCAAGAGGGGACCTCGGGGACCCAGTACTTC. The encoded protein is CASSQEGTSGTQYF.

The rearrangement links TRBV9 to TRBJ2-3, with 10 bases lining up with TRBD2. Germline V gene lookup returns CDR1 SGDLS and CDR2 YYNGEE. The CDR3 is 17 amino acids. With V trimmed by 2 bases and J by 4 bases, 10 bases remained unmatched. This chain's CDR3 is CASSVLTGTSVPDTQYF. CDR3 sequence (DNA): TGTGCCAGCAGCGTTCTTACCGGGACTAGCGTCCCAGATACGCAGTATTTT.

The chain joins TRBV4-1 to TRBJ2-7; D possibly corresponds to TRBD1 (6 bases). Trimming removed 7 bases at V and 0 bases at J, with 10 bases between. The CDR3 loop spans 13 amino acids. Germline lookup yields CDR1 MGHRA and CDR2 YSYEKL. The CDR3 protein is CASMGHSSYEQYF. The CDR3, as DNA: TGCGCCAGCATGGGACACTCCTCCTACGAGCAGTACTTC.

V and J are TRBV5-8 and TRBJ1-1; D is perhaps TRBD1 (5 bases). Trimming removed 3 bases at V and 0 bases at J, with 18 bases between. Germline V gene data show CDR1 as SGHTS and CDR2 as YDEGEE. This CDR3 is built from 17 residues. This CDR3 reads CASSSQGLLYMNTEAFF. CDR3 coding DNA: TGTGCCAGCAGCTCTCAGGGCCTTCTTTACATGAACACTGAAGCTTTCTTT. The full variable domain, its missing parts supplied by reference TRBV5-8 and TRBJ1-1, is EAGVTQSPTHLIKTRGQQATLRCSPISGHTSVYWYQQALGLGLQFLLWYDEGEERNRGNFPPRFSGRQFPNYSSELNVNALELEDSALYLCASSSQGLLYMNTEAFFGQGTRLTVV.

The table lists this clone with a count of one. The chain couples TRBV6-6 to TRBJ1-2; no reliable D call. The germline CDR1 and CDR2 sequences are MNHNY and SVGAGI (reference sequence). Trimming cost V 1 base and J 8 bases, with 11 bases left between them. The CDR3 has 13 amino acids. The CDR3 DNA reads as TGTGCCAGCAGTTACTTGACCCTGGAAGGCTACACCTTC. It is translated as CASSYLTLEGYTF.

This chain uses TRBV9 with TRBJ2-5; 16 bases are a match to TRBD2. This CDR3 is 18 amino acids long. The V and J ends lost 6 bases and 7 bases, in that order; junction bases with no gene match: 15. Germline loops: CDR1 SGDLS, CDR2 YYNGEE. The CDR3 spells CASTLSKPGTSGRGTQYF. Written as DNA, the CDR3 is TGTGCCAGCACCCTCTCTAAGCCCGGGACTAGCGGGAGGGGGACCCAGTACTTC.

J is TRBJ1-1 and V is TRBV5-4; maybe TRBD1 (5 bases). The CDR3 spans 15 residues. V was trimmed by 1 base and J by 4 bases, leaving 14 bases between them. Germline V gene data show CDR1 as SGHNT and CDR2 as YYREEE (reference sequence). CDR3 sequence: CASSLNPAGSTEAFF. DNA of the CDR3: TGTGCCAGCAGCTTGAACCCGGCAGGGAGCACTGAAGCTTTCTTT. Complete variable domain (other parts from reference TRBV5-4 and TRBJ1-1): ETGVTQSPTHLIKTRGQQVTLRCSSQSGHNTVSWYQQALGQGPQFIFQYYREEENGRGNFPPRFSGLQFPNYSSELNVNALELDDSALYLCASSLNPAGSTEAFFGQGTRLTVV.

The rearrangement joins TRBV2 to TRBJ1-6, with D unclear. The CDR3 loop spans 15 amino acids. The V gene's germline CDR1 is SNHLY and CDR2 FYNNEI. Between the trimmed V and J ends, which lost 8 bases and 0 bases, there was a span of 11 bases. The CDR3 protein is CASCRESSYNSPLHF. CDR3 in DNA: TGTGCCAGCTGCCGGGAGAGCTCCTATAATTCACCCCTCCACTTT.

V usage is TRBV18 and J usage is TRBJ1-1; the D gene is possibly TRBD1 (6 bases). Between the trimmed V and J ends, which lost 3 bases and 0 bases, there was a span of 20 bases. The CDR3 is made up of 18 amino acids. CDR1 KGHSH and CDR2 LQKENI come from the germline V gene. CDR3 DNA: TGTGCCAGCTCACCTTACACAGGGAGCCCTGGCATGAACACTGAAGCTTTCTTT. This sequence encodes CASSPYTGSPGMNTEAFF.

The CDR3 protein is CASSQGSYYRVSGELFF. CDR3 sequence (DNA): TGTGCCAGCAGCCAGGGATCTTATTACAGGGTGTCCGGGGAGCTGTTTTTT. V is TRBV27 and J is TRBJ2-2; a possible D gene is TRBD1 (6 bases). The CDR3 has 17 amino acids. Deletions cut 6 bases from V and 6 bases from J, with 23 bases between. Per germline, CDR1 MNHEY and CDR2 SMNVEV (reference sequence).

V is TRBV7-2 and J is TRBJ2-3; the match to TRBD2 covers 10 bases. Germline V lookup: CDR1 SGHTA, CDR2 FQGNSA. V dropped 1 base and J dropped 4; count of bases not matched to a gene: 8. The CDR3 consists of 17 residues. The CDR3 sequence: CASSLGASGSVSDTQYF. Here the CDR3 DNA reads TGTGCCAGCAGCTTAGGTGCTAGCGGGAGTGTGTCAGATACGCAGTATTTT.

This clone was picked up one time. The chain recombines TRBV29-1 with TRBJ1-5, with unresolved D. V was pared by 6 bases and J by 4 bases, with 10 bases between. Germline V gene data show CDR1 as SQVTM and CDR2 as ANQGSEA. The CDR3 length is 12 residues. The CDR3 loop is CSVQTANQPQHF. DNA for the CDR3: TGCAGCGTCCAAACAGCGAATCAGCCCCAGCATTTT.

The rearrangement uses TRBV5-1 and TRBJ2-2; D unclear. CDR3 length equals 13 residues. CDR1 and CDR2 (germline): SGHRS, YFSETQ. The V end was cut by 4 bases, the J end by 1 base, with 5 bases between. As DNA, the CDR3 is TGCGCCAGCAGCGCAGAGAACACCGGGGAGCTGTTTTTT. Protein sequence: CASSAENTGELFF.

This chain uses TRBV5-1 with TRBJ2-7; maybe TRBD2 (5 bases). V lost 4 bases and J 2 bases, leaving 13 bases between the germline ends. CDR3 size: 14 residues. Germline CDR1 and CDR2: SGHRS and YFSETQ. The CDR3 DNA is TGCGCCAGCAGCCCGCTCGGACTGACCTACGAGCAGTACTTC. This codes for CASSPLGLTYEQYF. The full variable domain, rest sourced from reference TRBV5-1 and TRBJ2-7, is KAGVTQTPRYLIKTRGQQVTLSCSPISGHRSVSWYQQTPGQGLQFLFEYFSETQRNKGNFPGRFSGRQFSNSRSEMNVSTLELGDSALYLCASSPLGLTYEQYFGPGTRLTVT.

The chain links TRBV4-2 to TRBJ2-1, with TRBD2 identical over 8 bases. CDR3 length: 18 amino acids. Germline V gene sequence: CDR1 LGHNA, CDR2 YNFKEQ. The V segment lost 0 bases and the J segment 2 bases; nucleotides outside the gene matches: 9. CDR3 amino acids: CASSQDSGLAAPYNEQFF. Written as DNA, the CDR3 is TGTGCCAGCAGCCAAGATAGTGGACTAGCCGCTCCCTACAATGAGCAGTTCTTC.

V usage is TRBV10-3 and J usage is TRBJ1-1, with unresolved D. The CDR3 has 14 amino acids. Germline V CDR1 and CDR2: ENHRY, SYGVKD. Trimming took off 3 bases at V and 0 bases at J, with 8 bases between the two ends. In nucleotides, the CDR3 is TGTGCCATCAGTGATACAGTGATGAACACTGAAGCTTTCTTT. It encodes CAISDTVMNTEAFF.

The DNA of the CDR3 is TGCGCCAGCAGCTTGGTAGCAGGGCCCGGGGAGACCCAGTACTTC. Protein product: CASSLVAGPGETQYF. The chain couples TRBV5-1 to TRBJ2-5; possibly TRBD1 for D (5 bases). The CDR3 has 15 residues. Deletions cut 0 bases from V and 5 bases from J, with 14 bases between. The germline gives CDR1 SGHRS, CDR2 YFSETQ.